This T cell receptor beta chain was profiled in a study of T cell responses to AZD1222 COVID-19 vaccine. In germline, CDR1 is KGHSH, CDR2 LQKENI. Trimming removed 8 bases at V and 1 base at J, with 11 bases between. CDR3 length: 13 amino acids. Assay used: immunoSEQ multiplex PCR; TCRdb lists only in-frame clones, some missing. This repertoire shows 150,000 or so clones, 90% found once; its top ten account for 4% to 4.5%. This clone was seen more than once but under ten times. Sequenced here: peripheral blood, sampled 28 days after the second dose of the MenACWY control vaccine. The chain uses TRBV18 and TRBJ1-1; a possible D gene is TRBD1 (5 bases). This TCR came from an adult who received the MenACWY meningococcal vaccine as a control. The CDR3 sequence is CASRDGANTEAFF. The CDR3 DNA follows: TGTGCCAGCCGTGACGGGGCGAACACTGAAGCTTTCTTT.